The 17 T cell receptor beta chains in this list originate from one sample, sequenced in a study of T-cell reconstitution after alpha-beta-depleted transplantation in children. During its preparation, the TCRbeta library received unique molecular identifiers. TCRdb redid the calling of the PCR reads with MiXCR, one entry per CDR3 protein. The table includes about 980,000 distinct CDR3 sequences, around 30% detected once. The sample here was PBMCs, mostly from graft donor cells, taken 360 days after TCRalphabeta/CD19-depleted stem cell transplant. These receptors were taken from a boy in the first two years of life who had a stem cell transplant for SCID, so the T cells may come from the graft donor.

This clonotype appeared a few times. The chain has TRBV6-2 or TRBV6-3 and TRBJ1-5, with 9 bases that match TRBD1. Germline CDR1 and CDR2: MNHEY and SVGEGT. The ends lost 6 bases at V and 7 bases at J; junction bases unmatched: 7. The CDR3 runs to 14 residues. Written as DNA, the CDR3 is TGTGCCAGCAGCCGGGGACAGGGATTACAGCCCCAGCATTTT. This encodes CASSRGQGLQPQHF.

The rearrangement joins TRBV5-1 to TRBJ1-1, with TRBD1 identical over 7 bases. Germline trimming cut 0 bases from V and 5 bases from J; bases unmatched to any gene: 10. Germline V gene sequence: CDR1 SGHRS, CDR2 YFSETQ. The CDR3 has 16 amino acids. The CDR3 reads CASSLGSGGLATEAFF. In DNA form, the CDR3 reads TGCGCCAGCAGCTTGGGATCAGGGGGTTTGGCGACTGAAGCTTTCTTT.

V is TRBV20-1 and J is TRBJ1-4, with unresolved D. V was cut by 2 bases and J by 0 bases, with 7 bases left in between. This CDR3 contains 14 residues. CDR1 is DFQATT, CDR2 SNEGSKA, per germline (reference sequence). The CDR3 region has the DNA TGCAGTGCTAGATCGGTTGCAACTAATGAAAAACTGTTTTTT. Amino acid sequence: CSARSVATNEKLFF.

The chain combines TRBV11-2 with TRBJ2-7; 8 bases map to TRBD1. CDR3 size: 17 residues. V dropped 1 base and J dropped 2; count of bases not matched to a gene: 10. Germline V gene lookup returns CDR1 SGHAT and CDR2 FQNNGV. CDR3 DNA sequence: TGTGCCAGCAGCTTAGGACAGGGGAGCTATTTCCCCTACGAGCAGTACTTC. It yields the protein CASSLGQGSYFPYEQYF.

The V call is TRBV7-9, the J call TRBJ2-4; a weak D match, TRBD1 (5 bases). There are 16 residues in the CDR3. CDR1 and CDR2 (germline): SEHNR, FQNEAQ (reference sequence). Trimming removed 5 bases at V and 0 bases at J, with 14 bases between. The CDR3 nucleotides are TGTGCCAGCAGCCCCCTACAGGAACTAGCCAAAAACATTCAGTACTTC. Its protein is CASSPLQELAKNIQYF. The full variable domain, with the rest looked up from reference TRBV7-9 and TRBJ2-4, is DTGVSQNPRHKITKRGQNVTFRCDPISEHNRLYWYRQTLGQGPEFLTYFQNEAQLEKSRLLSDRFSAERPKGSFSTLEIQRTEQGDSAMYLCASSPLQELAKNIQYFGAGTRLSVL.

This clonotype was counted only a few times. V and J are TRBV6-2 or TRBV6-3 and TRBJ2-1; D is unclear. Germline assignment: CDR1 MNHEY and CDR2 SVGEGT. Trimming cost V 0 bases and J 4 bases, with 13 bases left between them. CDR3 size: 16 residues. CDR3 amino acids: CASSYSMRHRYNEQFF. The DNA of the CDR3 is TGTGCCAGCAGTTACTCGATGAGACACCGATACAATGAGCAGTTCTTC.

The CDR3 DNA follows: TGCAGTGCTAGGGTGGGATCCGGGACTTACACTGAAGCTTTCTTT. Translation: CSARVGSGTYTEAFF. The chain links TRBV20-1 to TRBJ1-1; D possibly corresponds to TRBD1 (5 bases). This CDR3 is built from 15 residues. The germline V and J ends were trimmed by 3 bases and 3 bases, with 17 bases remaining between them. Germline V gives CDR1 DFQATT, CDR2 SNEGSKA (reference sequence).

The CDR3 sequence is CASTKRAGETQYF. The CDR3 bases are TGTGCCAGCACAAAGCGGGCCGGGGAGACCCAGTACTTC. V usage is TRBV25-1 and J usage is TRBJ2-5; D may be TRBD2 (6 bases). CDR1 MGHDK and CDR2 SYGVNS come from the germline V gene. This CDR3 region has 13 residues. Trimming shortened V by 7 bases and J by 5 bases, and 14 bases separated the two germline ends.

The chain recombines TRBV15 with TRBJ2-7; the D gene is possibly TRBD1 (6 bases). Germline CDR1 LNHNV, CDR2 YYDKDF (reference sequence). V dropped 5 bases and J dropped 3 bases, with 14 bases sitting between them. There are 14 residues in the CDR3. CDR3 bases: TGTGCCACCAGCCTTACCGGGACATACTACGAGCAGTACTTC. Translating gives CATSLTGTYYEQYF.

This chain connects TRBV29-1 to TRBJ2-7; D remains unclear. The CDR3 extends over 12 amino acids. From germline, CDR1 is SQVTM and CDR2 ANQGSEA. With 4 bases removed from V and 3 bases from J, the gap between germline ends came to 10 bases. The CDR3: CSVAANSYEQYF. CDR3 nucleotide sequence: TGCAGCGTTGCCGCGAACAGCTACGAGCAGTACTTC.

This chain joins TRBV20-1 and TRBJ1-2; 7 bases align to TRBD1. From germline, CDR1 is DFQATT and CDR2 SNEGSKA (reference sequence). The CDR3 covers 12 residues. After removal of 1 base from V and 7 bases from J, the junction contained 3 bases not matched to a gene. CDR3 sequence reads: CSARVGGGGYTF. The CDR3, as DNA: TGCAGTGCTAGAGTAGGGGGCGGTGGCTACACCTTC.

The V gene is TRBV12-3 or TRBV12-4, the J gene TRBJ2-3; D may be TRBD1 or TRBD2 (5 bases each). The CDR3 length is 17 residues. The germline V and J ends were trimmed by 6 bases and 0 bases, with 19 bases remaining between them. CDR3 nucleotides: TGTGCCAGCAGAAAAGGCCGTGAGGGGACGAGCACAGATACGCAGTATTTT. Translated: CASRKGREGTSTDTQYF.

This clonotype showed up just a few times. This CDR3 is CASSRGVAPHEQYF. CDR3 DNA: TGTGCCAGCAGTCGCGGGGTTGCACCTCACGAGCAGTACTTC. This chain joins TRBV6-1 and TRBJ2-7; a possible D gene is TRBD2 (6 bases). The CDR3 totals 14 residues. CDR1 and CDR2 (germline): MNHNS, SASEGT. With 5 bases removed from V and 5 bases from J, the gap between germline ends came to 16 bases.

This clonotype has just a few counts. This sequence joins TRBV3-1 and TRBJ2-3; D might be TRBD1 (5 bases). CDR1 LGHDT and CDR2 YNNKEL come from the germline V gene (reference sequence). CDR3 size: 19 residues. V lost 0 bases and J 2 bases, leaving 21 bases between the germline ends. In nucleotides, the CDR3 is TGTGCCAGCAGCCAAGATATCTTGGGGCCACCGACCTTCACAGATACGCAGTATTTT. This sequence encodes CASSQDILGPPTFTDTQYF.

This chain joins TRBV19 and TRBJ2-1; 14 nucleotides line up with TRBD2. The CDR3 totals 15 residues. J lost 8 bases, V lost 5 bases, and 5 bases had no gene match. Germline CDR1 and CDR2: LNHDA and SQIVND (reference sequence). The chain's CDR3 is CASSSRLAGGDEQFF. CDR3 sequence (DNA): TGTGCCAGTAGTTCGAGACTAGCGGGGGGGGATGAGCAGTTCTTC.

The CDR3 loop is CASSAPGGTSGGRTDTQYF. CDR3 bases: TGTGCCAGCAGCGCCCCCGGCGGGACTAGCGGCGGGCGGACAGATACGCAGTATTTT. The genes are TRBV9 and TRBJ2-3; 11 bases are a match to TRBD2. Germline-derived CDR1 and CDR2 are SGDLS and YYNGEE. V dropped 3 bases and J dropped 3; count of bases not matched to a gene: 15. The CDR3 is made up of 19 amino acids.

The chain uses TRBV6-1 and TRBJ2-3; 9 nucleotides match TRBD2. This CDR3 has 17 residues. Germline V gene lookup returns CDR1 MNHNS and CDR2 SASEGT. The trim removed 2 bases at V and 5 bases at J, leaving 11 bases unmatched. CDR3 sequence reads: CASSEKMLAGSGDTQYF. The DNA for the CDR3 is TGTGCCAGCAGTGAAAAAATGCTAGCGGGGTCCGGAGATACGCAGTATTTT.